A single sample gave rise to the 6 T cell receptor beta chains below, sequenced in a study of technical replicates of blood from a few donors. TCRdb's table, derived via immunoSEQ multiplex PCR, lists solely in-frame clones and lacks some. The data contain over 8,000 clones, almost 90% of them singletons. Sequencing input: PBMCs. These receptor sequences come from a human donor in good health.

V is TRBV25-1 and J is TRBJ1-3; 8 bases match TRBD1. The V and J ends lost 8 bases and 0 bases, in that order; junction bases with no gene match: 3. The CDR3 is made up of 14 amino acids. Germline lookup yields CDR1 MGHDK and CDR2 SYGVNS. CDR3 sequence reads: CASRDRLSGNTIYF. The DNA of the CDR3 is TGTGCCAGCCGGGACAGGCTCTCTGGAAACACCATATATTTT.

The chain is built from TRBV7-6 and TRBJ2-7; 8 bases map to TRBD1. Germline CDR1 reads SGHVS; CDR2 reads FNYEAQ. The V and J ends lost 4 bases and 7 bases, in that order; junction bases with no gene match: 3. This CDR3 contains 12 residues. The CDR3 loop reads CASSSTGGEQYF. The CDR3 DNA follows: TGTGCCAGCAGCTCCACAGGGGGGGAGCAGTACTTC.

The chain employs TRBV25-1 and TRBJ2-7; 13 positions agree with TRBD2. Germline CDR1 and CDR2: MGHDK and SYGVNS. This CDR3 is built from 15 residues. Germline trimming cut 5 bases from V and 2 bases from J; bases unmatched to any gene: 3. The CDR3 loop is CASSYGLAGAYEQYF. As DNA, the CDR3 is TGTGCCAGCAGTTACGGACTAGCGGGAGCCTACGAGCAGTACTTC.

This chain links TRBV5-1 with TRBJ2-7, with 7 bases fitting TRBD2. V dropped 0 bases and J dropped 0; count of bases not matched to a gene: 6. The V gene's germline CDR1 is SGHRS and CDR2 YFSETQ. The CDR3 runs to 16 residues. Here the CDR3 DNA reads TGCGCCAGCAGCTTGGGCGGGGGTGGTAGCTCCTACGAGCAGTACTTC. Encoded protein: CASSLGGGGSSYEQYF.

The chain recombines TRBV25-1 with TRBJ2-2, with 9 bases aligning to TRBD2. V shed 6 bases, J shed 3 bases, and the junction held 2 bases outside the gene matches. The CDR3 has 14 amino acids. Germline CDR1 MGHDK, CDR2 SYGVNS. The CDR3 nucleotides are TGTGCCAGCAGGCGACTAGCGGACACCGGGGAGCTGTTTTTT. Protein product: CASRRLADTGELFF.

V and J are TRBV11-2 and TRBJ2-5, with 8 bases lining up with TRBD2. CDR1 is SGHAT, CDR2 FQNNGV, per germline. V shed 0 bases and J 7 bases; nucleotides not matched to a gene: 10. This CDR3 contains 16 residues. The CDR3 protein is CASSLEEGLGVATQYF. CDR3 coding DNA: TGTGCCAGCAGCTTAGAAGAGGGACTAGGAGTAGCGACCCAGTACTTC.